Listed below are T cell receptor beta chains from one sample, sequenced in a study of cytotoxic CD8 clonotypes in ibrutinib-treated CLL. Some clones are missing from TCRdb's copy, which holds only in-frame ones; the method was immunoSEQ multiplex PCR. This sample carries about 29,000 clones, approximately 80% of them seen once, and the ten largest clones take around half. The sequenced sample was PBMCs, obtained after 36 months of ibrutinib treatment. The receptors shown here come from a human donor with chronic lymphocytic leukemia. Each CDR3 is given without its conserved first and last residue. The D gene is left open where the match is weak.

d_gene,v_gene,j_gene,CDR3aa
-,TRBV5-1,TRBJ1-1,ASSLEGRDTEAF
-,TRBV30,TRBJ2-5,AWSVAASPMETQY
TRBD2,TRBV4-1,TRBJ2-5,ASSQPSGGQETQY
-,TRBV5-6,TRBJ2-6,ASSPRGSLIGANVLT
TRBD1,TRBV4-3,TRBJ1-2,ASSQADRGHQGYT
-,TRBV7-2,TRBJ2-7,ASSFKPQGPAGSYEQY
TRBD2,TRBV11-2,TRBJ2-3,ASSLTTSGLGLGTDTQY
TRBD2,TRBV27,TRBJ2-5,ASSSSPGGTRETQY
-,TRBV5-1,TRBJ2-7,ASRSGMMTGQGKQY
-,TRBV19,TRBJ1-5,ASSKGPNRVEQPQH
-,TRBV6-5,TRBJ1-5,ASSHDSNQPQH
TRBD1,TRBV7-6,TRBJ1-1,ASSWDRGQSMNTEAF
-,TRBV14,TRBJ1-6,ASSPSFGSPLH
-,TRBV7-2,TRBJ2-7,ASSLARIYEQY
-,TRBV2,TRBJ2-2,ASNPSVGFLGGNTGELF
-,TRBV5-8,TRBJ2-5,ASSPVGGDGETQY
TRBD1,TRBV6-5,TRBJ1-2,ASSQDRAPNYGYT
TRBD1,TRBV11-2,TRBJ1-2,ASSLRDRGAYGYT